This passage covers 20 T cell receptor beta chains from one sample sequenced in a study of patients and donors after allogeneic stem cell transplantation. Using its own MiXCR run on the RT-PCR reads, TCRdb lists one record per CDR3 protein. The repertoire has 410,000 or so distinct CDR3 sequences, roughly 17% of them found once; the top ten carry roughly 7.2%. Input material: blood, either unsorted or a sorted T cell fraction (not recorded which). The receptors stem from a human donor who was either an allogeneic HSCT recipient or a stem cell or donor lymphocyte infusion donor (not recorded which). It is not recorded whose cells these are; they may come from a transplant donor.

V and J are TRBV11-3 and TRBJ2-1; D is unresolved. The germline CDR1 and CDR2 sequences are SGHNT and YENEEA. The CDR3 is 15 residues long. Trimming removed 4 bases from V and 0 bases from J, with 10 bases in between. The CDR3 loop reads CASSSPWGSYNEQFF. CDR3 bases: TGTGCCAGCAGCTCCCCGTGGGGCTCCTACAATGAGCAGTTCTTC.

In its sample, this clonotype was seen a few times. The chain joins TRBV6-1 to TRBJ1-4; D may be TRBD1 (5 bases). This CDR3 region has 15 residues. With 4 bases removed from V and 5 bases from J, the gap between germline ends came to 14 bases. Germline V gives CDR1 MNHNS, CDR2 SASEGT. CDR3 protein: CASSAPGRGNEKLFF. The CDR3 DNA is TGTGCCAGCAGTGCGCCGGGACGAGGGAATGAAAAACTGTTTTTT.

There are many counts of this clonotype. V usage is TRBV12-3 or TRBV12-4 and J usage is TRBJ1-5; no clear D. The CDR3 has 15 residues. V gave up 7 bases and J gave up 3 bases, with 16 bases separating them. CDR3 in DNA: TGTGCCAGCACCTACGGTGCTGCACCCAATCAGCCCCAGCATTTT. Its protein is CASTYGAAPNQPQHF.

There are many counts of this clonotype. The CDR3 nucleotides are TGTGCCAGCAGTTTCGGACACGCTGCAACTAATGAAAAACTGTTTTTT. This encodes CASSFGHAATNEKLFF. This sequence joins TRBV12-3 or TRBV12-4 and TRBJ1-4; TRBD1 is a possible D gene (5 bases). The V end lost 3 bases, the J end lost 0 bases, and 11 bases lay between the germline ends. The CDR3 has 16 amino acids.

V is TRBV2 and J is TRBJ2-7, with TRBD2 identical over 13 bases. The V and J ends lost 4 bases and 1 base, in that order; junction bases with no gene match: 10. Germline V CDR1 and CDR2: SNHLY, FYNNEI. The CDR3 totals 18 residues. The CDR3 nucleotides are TGTGCCAGCAGTGGACCGACTAGCGGGAGGAGTGTATCCTACGAGCAGTACTTC. This encodes CASSGPTSGRSVSYEQYF.

There are a few counts of this clonotype. The chain carries TRBV9 and TRBJ2-5; D gene unclear. Germline V gene sequence: CDR1 SGDLS, CDR2 YYNGEE. V dropped 3 bases and J dropped 5 bases, with 17 bases sitting between them. This CDR3 has 15 amino acids. As DNA, the CDR3 is TGTGCCAGCAGCGCGGGTCCCACGGCGGTGGAGACCCAGTACTTC. It translates to CASSAGPTAVETQYF. The entire variable domain, with the rest obtained from reference TRBV9 and TRBJ2-5, is as follows: DSGVTQTPKHLITATGQRVTLRCSPRSGDLSVYWYQQSLDQGLQFLIQYYNGEERAKGNILERFSAQQFPDLHSELNLSSLELGDSALYFCASSAGPTAVETQYFGPGTRLLVL.

This chain connects TRBV6-1 to TRBJ2-7; a weak D match, TRBD1 (7 bases). This CDR3 contains 17 residues. CDR1 is MNHNS and CDR2 is SASEGT in the germline V gene. Trimming cost V 9 bases and J 2 bases, with 26 bases left between them. The CDR3 nucleotides are TGTGCCAGTGGCGACAGGGAAGTGGGACTTTACGCCTACGAGCAGTACTTC. It is translated as CASGDREVGLYAYEQYF.

This clonotype was detected only a few times. The chain employs TRBV27 and TRBJ1-4, with 8 bases fitting TRBD1. V lost 6 bases and J lost 8; bases outside the gene matches: 8. Looked up from germline, CDR1 is MNHEY and CDR2 is SMNVEV (reference sequence). This CDR3 region has 14 residues. CDR3 sequence (DNA): TGTGCCAGCAGCAGACAGGGGCAGGAGGAAAAACTGTTTTTT. As protein: CASSRQGQEEKLFF.

V usage is TRBV19 and J usage is TRBJ2-2, with D possibly being TRBD1 (6 bases). CDR3 length: 16 amino acids. Trimming stripped 6 bases from V and 5 bases from J, with 19 bases between. Germline loops: CDR1 LNHDA, CDR2 SQIVND (reference sequence). The CDR3 DNA reads TGTGCCAGTAGGCTCCGGGACAATCGGTGGACCGGGGAGCTGTTTTTT. Its translation is CASRLRDNRWTGELFF.

This clonotype was counted ten times or more. The rearrangement links TRBV4-1 to TRBJ2-5; tentative D call: TRBD2 (5 bases). The CDR3 runs to 15 residues. With 0 bases removed from V and 5 bases from J, the gap between germline ends came to 13 bases. Germline assignment: CDR1 MGHRA and CDR2 YSYEKL. In DNA, the CDR3 is TGCGCCAGCAGCCAAGATCCCGGGGTTGGTGAGACCCAGTACTTC. It translates to CASSQDPGVGETQYF.

The rearrangement uses TRBV7-8 and TRBJ1-5; a possible D gene is TRBD1 (6 bases). Trimming shortened V by 4 bases and J by 3 bases, and 7 bases separated the two germline ends. The length of the CDR3 is 13 residues. CDR1 is SGHVS and CDR2 is FQNEAQ in the germline V gene. CDR3 in amino acids: CASSYRVNQPQHF. CDR3 DNA: TGTGCCAGCAGCTACAGGGTCAATCAGCCCCAGCATTTT. Together with reference TRBV7-8 and TRBJ1-5, the CDR3 gives the full variable domain: GAGVSQSPRYKVAKRGQDVALRCDPISGHVSLFWYQQALGQGPEFLTYFQNEAQLDKSGLPSDRFFAERPEGSVSTLKIQRTQQEDSAVYLCASSYRVNQPQHFGDGTRLSIL.

The V call is TRBV3-1, the J call TRBJ2-1; 12 nucleotides agree with TRBD2. Trimming cost V 0 bases and J 15 bases; bases outside gene matches: 3. The CDR3 is 13 residues long. Germline assignment: CDR1 LGHDT and CDR2 YNNKEL (reference sequence). The CDR3 bases are TGTGCCAGCAGCCAAGAACTAGCGGGGGGCGCGTTCTTC. Amino acids: CASSQELAGGAFF.

This clonotype has more than one count but fewer than ten. Here the CDR3 reads CASSLRDRKTQYF. In nucleotides, the CDR3 is TGTGCCAGCAGTTTAAGGGACAGGAAGACCCAGTACTTC. This chain uses TRBV12-3 or TRBV12-4 with TRBJ2-5; 8 bases align to TRBD1. Germline trimming cut 2 bases from V and 6 bases from J; bases unmatched to any gene: 2. CDR3 length: 13 amino acids.

This clonotype occurred a few times. This chain links TRBV7-3 with TRBJ2-3, with D uncertain. CDR1 SGHTA and CDR2 FQGTGA come from the germline V gene. The CDR3 contains 12 residues. Trimming pared 0 bases from V and 4 bases from J, leaving 2 bases between. The CDR3 protein is CASSLTPDTQYF. Here the CDR3 DNA reads TGTGCCAGCAGCTTAACTCCAGATACGCAGTATTTT.

This chain links TRBV4-1 with TRBJ1-5; D unresolved. Germline loops: CDR1 MGHRA, CDR2 YSYEKL. CDR3 length equals 15 residues. Trimming cost V 0 bases and J 7 bases, with 13 bases left between them. The CDR3 here is CASSQEVQLNQPQHF. The CDR3 DNA sequence: TGCGCCAGCAGCCAAGAGGTCCAGCTCAACCAGCCCCAGCATTTT.

This sequence joins TRBV10-3 and TRBJ2-7, with TRBD2 as a possible D gene (5 bases). This CDR3 comprises 13 residues. Deletions cut 2 bases from V and 9 bases from J, with 14 bases between. Germline loops: CDR1 ENHRY, CDR2 SYGVKD. CDR3 sequence (DNA): TGTGCCATCAGTGAGAGTCGGGGTTGGGGGCAGTACTTC. Translated: CAISESRGWGQYF.

The rearrangement uses TRBV6-1 and TRBJ2-3; D possibly corresponds to TRBD2 (5 bases). Deletions cut 6 bases from V and 0 bases from J, with 13 bases between. Germline V gene data show CDR1 as MNHNS and CDR2 as SASEGT. CDR3 length equals 15 residues. DNA for the CDR3: TGTGCCAGCAGGAGAGGGAGCCCTAGCACAGATACGCAGTATTTT. The encoded protein is CASRRGSPSTDTQYF.

This clonotype occurred many times. This sequence joins TRBV12-3 or TRBV12-4 and TRBJ1-2, with D uncertain. The CDR3 length is 12 residues. Trimming pared 7 bases from V and 8 bases from J, leaving 14 bases between. The CDR3 region has the DNA TGTGCCAGCAAACCCCATGGCCACGGCTACACCTTC. Translated, it gives CASKPHGHGYTF.

Only a few counts were recorded for this clonotype. The genes are TRBV5-6 and TRBJ2-5; 8 bases match TRBD2. The V segment lost 1 base and the J segment 2 bases; nucleotides outside the gene matches: 7. From germline, CDR1 is SGHDT and CDR2 YYEEEE. The length of the CDR3 is 16 residues. The DNA of the CDR3 is TGTGCCAGCAGCTTGATGAGCGCGGGGGGACAAGAGACCCAGTACTTC. The encoded protein is CASSLMSAGGQETQYF.

This clonotype has just a few counts. This chain links TRBV11-2 with TRBJ2-5; 7 nucleotides match TRBD1. Germline V gives CDR1 SGHAT, CDR2 FQNNGV. CDR3 length equals 15 residues. After removal of 0 bases from V and 2 bases from J, the junction contained 3 bases not matched to a gene. The CDR3 is CASSLDGDRQETQYF. DNA of the CDR3: TGTGCCAGCAGCTTAGATGGGGACAGACAAGAGACCCAGTACTTC.